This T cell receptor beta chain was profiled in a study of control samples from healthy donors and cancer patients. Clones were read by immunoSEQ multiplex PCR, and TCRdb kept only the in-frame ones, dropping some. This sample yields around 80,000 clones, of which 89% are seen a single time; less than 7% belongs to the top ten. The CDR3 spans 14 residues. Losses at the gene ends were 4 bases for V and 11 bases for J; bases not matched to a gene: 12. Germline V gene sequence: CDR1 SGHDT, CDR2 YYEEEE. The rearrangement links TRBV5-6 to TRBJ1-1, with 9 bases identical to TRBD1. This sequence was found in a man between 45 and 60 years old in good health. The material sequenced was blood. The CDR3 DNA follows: TGTGCCAGCAGCGGGCGGGACAGGGCGGCGTGGGCTTTCTTT. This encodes CASSGRDRAAWAFF.